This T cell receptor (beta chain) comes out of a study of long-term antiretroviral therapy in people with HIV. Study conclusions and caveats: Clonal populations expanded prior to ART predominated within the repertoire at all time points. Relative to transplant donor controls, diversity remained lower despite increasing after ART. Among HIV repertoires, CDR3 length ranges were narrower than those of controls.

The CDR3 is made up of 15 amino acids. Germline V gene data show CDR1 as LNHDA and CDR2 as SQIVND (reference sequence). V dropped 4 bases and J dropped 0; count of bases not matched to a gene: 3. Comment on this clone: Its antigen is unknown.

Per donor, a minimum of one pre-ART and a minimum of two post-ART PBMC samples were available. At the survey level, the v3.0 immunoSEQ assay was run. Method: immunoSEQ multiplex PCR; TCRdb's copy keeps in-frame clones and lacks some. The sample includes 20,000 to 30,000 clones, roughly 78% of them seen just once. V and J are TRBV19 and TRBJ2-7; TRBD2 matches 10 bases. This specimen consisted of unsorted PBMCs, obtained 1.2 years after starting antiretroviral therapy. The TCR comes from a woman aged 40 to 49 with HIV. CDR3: CASSSSGRPSYEQYF. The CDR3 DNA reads TGTGCCAGTAGTAGTAGCGGGAGGCCCTCCTACGAGCAGTACTTC.